Sequencing of this T cell receptor (beta chain) was carried out in a study of blood T cell repertoires in COVID-19. About the research overall: The United States, Italy and Spain were the sources of the acute and convalescent COVID-19 samples.

Sequencing used immunoSEQ multiplex PCR; TCRdb keeps in-frame clones, though not all of them. Counted here are roughly 180,000 clones, 76% occurring once; the ten biggest clones make up 8.6%. The CDR3 runs 16 residues. Germline assignment: CDR1 SNHLY and CDR2 FYNNEI. V dropped 3 bases and J dropped 0 bases, with 12 bases sitting between them. This clonotype was obtained from a woman aged 50 to 60 with active or convalescent COVID-19. The V and J genes are TRBV2 and TRBJ1-3, with D perhaps TRBD1 (6 bases). Specimen: peripheral blood. In nucleotides, the CDR3 is TGTGCCAGCAGTGACGGGGGGCCCATCTCTGGAAACACCATATATTTT. It specifies CASSDGGPISGNTIYF.